One T cell receptor (beta chain) is described in this entry. These data are taken from a study of control samples from healthy donors and cancer patients. The germline V gene has CDR1 SGHRS and CDR2 YFSETQ. V lost 4 bases and J 0 bases, leaving 15 bases between the germline ends. This CDR3 has 16 amino acids. The table came from immunoSEQ multiplex PCR; TCRdb's copy has only in-frame clones and leaves some out. The sample has around 86,000 clones; approximately 90% are singletons. The sequencing input was PBMCs. The clonotype comes from a woman aged 60-70 years with head and neck cancer. The chain joins TRBV5-1 to TRBJ2-3; D is perhaps TRBD2 (6 bases). CDR3 sequence reads: CASSPGGALSTDTQYF. For the CDR3, the DNA is TGCGCCAGCAGCCCCGGGGGAGCCCTTAGCACAGATACGCAGTATTTT. The entire variable domain, with the rest obtained from reference TRBV5-1 and TRBJ2-3, is as follows: KAGVTQTPRYLIKTRGQQVTLSCSPISGHRSVSWYQQTPGQGLQFLFEYFSETQRNKGNFPGRFSGRQFSNSRSEMNVSTLELGDSALYLCASSPGGALSTDTQYFGPGTRLTVL.